This TCR beta chain was documented in a study of human T cells and chemical hapten exposure. There are many counts of this clonotype. The time point: pre-sensitization, week 0. Treatment: therapeutic diphenylcyclopropenone sensitization with weekly scalp DPC. Trimming removed 2 bases at V and 8 bases at J, with 3 bases between. This CDR3 is 11 amino acids long. The V gene's germline CDR1 is MDHEN and CDR2 SYDVKM. From the RACE reads, TCRdb called clonotypes with MiXCR, one entry per CDR3 protein. The sample holds roughly 81,000 distinct CDR3 sequences, 8.5% seen once. The chain carries TRBV28 and TRBJ2-2, with unresolved D. Sequenced material: whole blood, taken in connection with sensitization to the hapten diphenylcyclopropenone (DPC). The source of this sequence is a man aged 35-49 years with alopecia areata. Some clones in this sample may be carry-over from other donors' samples. The CDR3 region has the DNA TGTGCCAGCAGTTTACCTGGGGAGCTGTTTTTT. It translates to CASSLPGELFF.